These T cell receptor beta chains were read from a single sample in a study of tumor and adjacent non-tumor tissue in lung cancer. MiXCR, applied by TCRdb to the multiplex PCR reads, yields one record per CDR3 protein. The sample has about 80,000 distinct CDR3 sequences, 72% seen once; the top ten hold about 9.5%. Sequencing was done on a sample of lung tumor tissue. The receptors come from a woman in her 40s with non-small cell lung cancer. Each CDR3 is given with its conserved first and last residue.

TRBJ2-1,TRBV11-2,CASSEGLAGVNRHEQFF
TRBJ2-1,TRBV11-3,CASNPPGDGVNSEQFF
TRBJ2-7,TRBV5-6,CASSPYGQRAYEQYF
TRBJ2-3,TRBV10-3,CAIRNGPTDTQYF
TRBJ2-7,TRBV6-1,CASTSAYEQYF
TRBJ2-7,TRBV5-6,CASSQTGSSYEQYF
TRBJ2-1,TRBV7-9,CASSPTGGPYNEQVF
TRBJ2-7,TRBV20-1,CSANGADFSYEQYF
TRBJ1-5,TRBV6-1,CASSERDWTYSNQAQHF
TRBJ2-5,TRBV11-2,CASSVSGSTGTGQETQYF
TRBJ2-5,TRBV28,CASSTRDSQETQYF
TRBJ1-2,TRBV29-1,CSVEETPNYGYTF
TRBJ1-2,TRBV7-9,CARSHRTGVNYGYTF
TRBJ1-3,TRBV13,CARSRGGQNSGNTIYF
TRBJ2-2,TRBV4-2,CASNQLSGNTGELFF
TRBJ2-5,TRBV11-2,CACSFNGGAGETQYF
TRBJ2-3,TRBV4-1,CASTSPGDTDMQYF
TRBJ2-3,TRBV5-1,CASSLDGGRTGTQYF
TRBJ2-1,TRBV5-4,CACSSGTGINEQFF
TRBJ1-1,TRBV11-2,CASGLDGQGWRAFF
TRBJ1-2,TRBV6-2/TRBV6-3,CASSGGYCYTF
TRBJ2-2,TRBV11-1,CASSPSGTGNTWELFF
TRBJ1-3,TRBV6-6,CVSSYSGDPSGNTMYF
TRBJ2-3,TRBV20-1,CSASGSGRALALTVTQYF
TRBJ2-2,TRBV11-3,CACSLAGHGELFF
TRBJ2-7,TRBV4-2,CTSSQASRGVTYEQYF
TRBJ1-2,TRBV4-2,CASSQDSGLGGYGYTF